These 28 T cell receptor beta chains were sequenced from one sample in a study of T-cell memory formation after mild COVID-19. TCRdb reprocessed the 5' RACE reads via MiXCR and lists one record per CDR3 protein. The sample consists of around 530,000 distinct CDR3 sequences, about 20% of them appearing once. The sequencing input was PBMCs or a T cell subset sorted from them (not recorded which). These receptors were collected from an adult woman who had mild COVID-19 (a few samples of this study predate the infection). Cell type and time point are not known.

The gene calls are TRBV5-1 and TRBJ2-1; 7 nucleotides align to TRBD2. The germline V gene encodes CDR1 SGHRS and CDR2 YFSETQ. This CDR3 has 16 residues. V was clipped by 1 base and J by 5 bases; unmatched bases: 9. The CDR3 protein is CASSLWLGGRDNEQFF. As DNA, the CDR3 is TGCGCCAGCAGCTTGTGGCTGGGCGGGAGAGACAATGAGCAGTTCTTC.

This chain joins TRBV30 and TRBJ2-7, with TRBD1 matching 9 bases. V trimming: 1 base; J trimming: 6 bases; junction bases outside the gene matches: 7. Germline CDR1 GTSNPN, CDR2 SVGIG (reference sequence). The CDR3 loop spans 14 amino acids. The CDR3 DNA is TGTGCCTGGAGTGACGGACAGGGGAATAGCGAGCAGTACTTC. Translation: CAWSDGQGNSEQYF.

The chain's CDR3 is CASSIDGRAEAFF. CDR3 DNA sequence: TGTGCCAGTAGTATAGACGGGAGGGCTGAAGCTTTCTTT. This chain uses TRBV19 with TRBJ1-1; D remains unclear. V lost 0 bases, J lost 6 bases, and 8 bases lay in between. The germline gives CDR1 LNHDA, CDR2 SQIVND (reference sequence). The CDR3 has 13 residues. The entire variable domain, with the rest obtained from reference TRBV19 and TRBJ1-1, is as follows: DGGITQSPKYLFRKEGQNVTLSCEQNLNHDAMYWYRQDPGQGLRLIYYSQIVNDFQKGDIAEGYSVSREKKESFPLTVTSAQKNPTAFYLCASSIDGRAEAFFGQGTRLTVV.

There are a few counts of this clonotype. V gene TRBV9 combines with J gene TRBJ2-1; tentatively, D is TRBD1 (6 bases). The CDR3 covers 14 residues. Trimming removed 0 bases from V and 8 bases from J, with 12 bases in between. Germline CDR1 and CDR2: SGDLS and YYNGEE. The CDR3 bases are TGTGCCAGCAGCGTAGTGGGGGCGCAGCATGAGCAGTTCTTC. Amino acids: CASSVVGAQHEQFF.

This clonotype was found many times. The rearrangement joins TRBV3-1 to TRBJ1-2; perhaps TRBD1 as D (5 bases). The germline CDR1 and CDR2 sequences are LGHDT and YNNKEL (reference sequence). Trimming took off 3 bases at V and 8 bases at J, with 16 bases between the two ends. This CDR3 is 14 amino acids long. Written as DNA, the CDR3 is TGTGCCAGCAGCCACAGGGAATCGAAAAGAGGCTACACCTTC. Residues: CASSHRESKRGYTF.

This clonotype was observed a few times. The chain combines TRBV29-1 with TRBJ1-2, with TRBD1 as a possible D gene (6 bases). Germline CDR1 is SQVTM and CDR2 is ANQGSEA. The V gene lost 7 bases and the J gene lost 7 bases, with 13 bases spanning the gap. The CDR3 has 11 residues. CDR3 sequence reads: CSAGTLRGYTF. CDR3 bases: TGCAGCGCTGGGACATTGCGTGGCTACACCTTC.

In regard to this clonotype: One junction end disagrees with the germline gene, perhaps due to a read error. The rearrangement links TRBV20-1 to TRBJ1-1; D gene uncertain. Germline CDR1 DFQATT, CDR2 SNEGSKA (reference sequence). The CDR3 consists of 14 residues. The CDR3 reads CSATDLNLNSEAFF. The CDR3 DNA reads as TGCAGTGCTACTGACCTTAACTTGAACTCTGAAGCTTTCTTT.

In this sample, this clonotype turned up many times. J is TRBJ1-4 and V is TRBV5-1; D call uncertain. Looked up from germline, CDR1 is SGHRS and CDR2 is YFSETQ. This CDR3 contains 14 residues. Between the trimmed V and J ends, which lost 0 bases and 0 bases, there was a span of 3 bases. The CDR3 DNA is TGCGCCAGCAGCTTGGGGGCAACTAATGAAAAACTGTTTTTT. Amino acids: CASSLGATNEKLFF.

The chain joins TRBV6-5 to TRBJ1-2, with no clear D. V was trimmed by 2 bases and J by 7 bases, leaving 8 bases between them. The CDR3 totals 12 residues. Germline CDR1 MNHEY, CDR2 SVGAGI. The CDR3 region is CASSYAGGGYTF. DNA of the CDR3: TGTGCCAGCAGTTACGCAGGTGGTGGCTACACCTTC.

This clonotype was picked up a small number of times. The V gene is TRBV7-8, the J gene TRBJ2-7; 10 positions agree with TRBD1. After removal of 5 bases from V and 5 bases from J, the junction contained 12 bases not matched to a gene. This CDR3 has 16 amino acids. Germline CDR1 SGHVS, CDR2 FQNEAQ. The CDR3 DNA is TGTGCCAGCAGCCGGACCGCCGGGACAGGGGTCCACGAGCAGTACTTC. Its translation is CASSRTAGTGVHEQYF. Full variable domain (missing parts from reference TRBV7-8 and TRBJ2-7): GAGVSQSPRYKVAKRGQDVALRCDPISGHVSLFWYQQALGQGPEFLTYFQNEAQLDKSGLPSDRFFAERPEGSVSTLKIQRTQQEDSAVYLCASSRTAGTGVHEQYFGPGTRLTVT.

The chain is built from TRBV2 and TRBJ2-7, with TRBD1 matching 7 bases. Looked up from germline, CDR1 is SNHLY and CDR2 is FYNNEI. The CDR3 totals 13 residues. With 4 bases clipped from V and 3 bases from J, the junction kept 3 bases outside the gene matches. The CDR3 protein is CASSVDRRYEQYF. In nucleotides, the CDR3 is TGTGCCAGCAGTGTGGACAGGCGCTACGAGCAGTACTTC. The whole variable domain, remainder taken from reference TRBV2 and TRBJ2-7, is EPEVTQTPSHQVTQMGQEVILRCVPISNHLYFYWYRQILGQKVEFLVSFYNNEISEKSEIFDDQFSVERPDGSNFTLKIRSTKLEDSAMYFCASSVDRRYEQYFGPGTRLTVT.

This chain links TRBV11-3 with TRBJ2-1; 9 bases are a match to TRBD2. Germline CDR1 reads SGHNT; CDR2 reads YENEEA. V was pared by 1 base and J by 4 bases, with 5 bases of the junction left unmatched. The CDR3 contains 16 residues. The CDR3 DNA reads TGTGCCAGCAGCTTAGGTGATCTAGCGGGATACAATGAGCAGTTCTTC. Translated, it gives CASSLGDLAGYNEQFF.

The CDR3 spells CSVGDPGTRVNTEAFF. CDR3 DNA sequence: TGCAGCGTGGGGGATCCGGGGACACGAGTGAACACTGAAGCTTTCTTT. V gene TRBV29-1 combines with J gene TRBJ1-1; D is possibly TRBD1 (6 bases). The germline V gene encodes CDR1 SQVTM and CDR2 ANQGSEA. The CDR3 consists of 16 residues. The V end was cut by 6 bases, the J end by 0 bases, with 20 bases between.

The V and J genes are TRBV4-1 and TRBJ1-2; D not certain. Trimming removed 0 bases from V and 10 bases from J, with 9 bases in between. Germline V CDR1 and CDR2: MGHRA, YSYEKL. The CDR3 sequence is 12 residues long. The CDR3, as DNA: TGCGCCAGCAGCCAAGATACTCGGGACTACACCTTC. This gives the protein CASSQDTRDYTF.

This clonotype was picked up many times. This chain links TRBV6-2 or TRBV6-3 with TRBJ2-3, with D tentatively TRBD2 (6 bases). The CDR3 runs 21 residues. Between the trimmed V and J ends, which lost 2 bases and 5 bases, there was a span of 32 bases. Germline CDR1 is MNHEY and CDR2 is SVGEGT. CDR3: CASSYAPMKSTAGGALDTQYF. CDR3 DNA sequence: TGTGCCAGCAGTTACGCACCTATGAAATCGACAGCTGGCGGGGCCCTAGATACGCAGTATTTT.

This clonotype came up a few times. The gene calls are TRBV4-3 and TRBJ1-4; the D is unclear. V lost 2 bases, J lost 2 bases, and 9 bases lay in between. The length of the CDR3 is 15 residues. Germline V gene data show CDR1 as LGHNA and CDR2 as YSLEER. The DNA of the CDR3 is TGCGCCAGCAGCCAAAGTGAGGGTACTAATGAAAAACTGTTTTTT. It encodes CASSQSEGTNEKLFF.

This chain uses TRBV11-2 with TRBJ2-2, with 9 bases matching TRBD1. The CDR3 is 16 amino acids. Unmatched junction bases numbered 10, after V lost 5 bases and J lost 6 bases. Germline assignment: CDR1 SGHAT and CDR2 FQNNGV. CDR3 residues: CASSLYRGPRAGELFF. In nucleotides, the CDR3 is TGTGCCAGCAGCCTCTACAGGGGGCCTCGGGCCGGGGAGCTGTTTTTT.

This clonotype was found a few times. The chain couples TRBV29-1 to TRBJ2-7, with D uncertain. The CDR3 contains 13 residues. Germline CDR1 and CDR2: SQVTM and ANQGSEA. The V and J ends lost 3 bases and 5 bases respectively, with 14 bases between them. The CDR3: CSVDGPLENEQYF. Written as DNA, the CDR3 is TGCAGCGTTGATGGTCCCCTAGAGAACGAGCAGTACTTC.

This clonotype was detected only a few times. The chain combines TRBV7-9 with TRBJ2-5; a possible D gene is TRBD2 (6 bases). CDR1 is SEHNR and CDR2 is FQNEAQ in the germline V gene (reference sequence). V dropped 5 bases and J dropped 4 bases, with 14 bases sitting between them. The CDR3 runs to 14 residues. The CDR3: CASSRPTSGETQYF. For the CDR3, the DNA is TGTGCCAGCAGCCGACCGACTAGTGGAGAGACCCAGTACTTC.

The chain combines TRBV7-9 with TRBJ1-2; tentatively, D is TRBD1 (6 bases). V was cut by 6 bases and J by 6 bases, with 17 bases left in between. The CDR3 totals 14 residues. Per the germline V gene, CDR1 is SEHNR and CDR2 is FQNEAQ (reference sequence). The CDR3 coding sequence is TGTGCCAGCAGACCGTCCAGGGGCCTTGATGGCTACACCTTC. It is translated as CASRPSRGLDGYTF.

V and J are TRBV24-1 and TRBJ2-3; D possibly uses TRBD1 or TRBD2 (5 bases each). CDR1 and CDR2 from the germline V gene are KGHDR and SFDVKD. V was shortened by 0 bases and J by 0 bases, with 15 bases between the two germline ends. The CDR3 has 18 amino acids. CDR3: CATSDLRGRGRSTDTQYF. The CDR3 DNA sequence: TGTGCCACCAGTGATTTGCGGGGTAGGGGACGCAGCACAGATACGCAGTATTTT.

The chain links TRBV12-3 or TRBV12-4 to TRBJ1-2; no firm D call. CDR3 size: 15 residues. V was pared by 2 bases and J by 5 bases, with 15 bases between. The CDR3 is CASSLFRQALYGYTF. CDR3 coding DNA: TGTGCCAGCAGTTTATTCCGGCAGGCGCTATATGGCTACACCTTC.

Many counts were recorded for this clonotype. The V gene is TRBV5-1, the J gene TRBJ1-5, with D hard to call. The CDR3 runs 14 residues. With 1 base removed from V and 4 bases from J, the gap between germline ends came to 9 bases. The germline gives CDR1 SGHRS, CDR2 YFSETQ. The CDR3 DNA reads TGCGCCAGCAGCTTGAAGGGCGGAAATCAGCCCCAGCATTTT. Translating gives CASSLKGGNQPQHF.

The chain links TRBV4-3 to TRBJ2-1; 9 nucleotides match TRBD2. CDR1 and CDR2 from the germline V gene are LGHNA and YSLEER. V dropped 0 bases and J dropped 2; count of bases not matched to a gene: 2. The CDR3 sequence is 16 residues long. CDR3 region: CASSQDKRGAYNEQFF. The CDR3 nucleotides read TGCGCCAGCAGCCAAGATAAGCGGGGGGCCTACAATGAGCAGTTCTTC.

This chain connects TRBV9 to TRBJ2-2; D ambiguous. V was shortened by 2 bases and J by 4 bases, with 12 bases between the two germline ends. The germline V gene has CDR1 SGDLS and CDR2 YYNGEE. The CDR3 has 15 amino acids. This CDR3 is CASSVDRHLTGELFF. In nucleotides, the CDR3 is TGTGCCAGCAGCGTGGATCGACACCTCACCGGGGAGCTGTTTTTT.

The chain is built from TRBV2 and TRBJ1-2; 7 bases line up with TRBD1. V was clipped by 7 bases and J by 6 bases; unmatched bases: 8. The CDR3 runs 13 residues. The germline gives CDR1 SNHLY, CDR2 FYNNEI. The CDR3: CASNYRGRDGYTF. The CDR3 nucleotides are TGTGCCAGCAACTACAGGGGCAGGGATGGCTACACCTTC.

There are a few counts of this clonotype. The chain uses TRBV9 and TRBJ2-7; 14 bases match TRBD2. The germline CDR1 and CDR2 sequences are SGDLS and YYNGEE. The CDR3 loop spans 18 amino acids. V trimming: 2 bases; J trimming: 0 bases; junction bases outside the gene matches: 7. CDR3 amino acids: CASSVGTSGRGVSYEQYF. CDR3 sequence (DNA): TGTGCCAGCAGCGTCGGGACTAGCGGGAGAGGGGTCTCCTACGAGCAGTACTTC. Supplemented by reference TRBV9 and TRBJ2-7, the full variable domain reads DSGVTQTPKHLITATGQRVTLRCSPRSGDLSVYWYQQSLDQGLQFLIQYYNGEERAKGNILERFSAQQFPDLHSELNLSSLELGDSALYFCASSVGTSGRGVSYEQYFGPGTRLTVT.

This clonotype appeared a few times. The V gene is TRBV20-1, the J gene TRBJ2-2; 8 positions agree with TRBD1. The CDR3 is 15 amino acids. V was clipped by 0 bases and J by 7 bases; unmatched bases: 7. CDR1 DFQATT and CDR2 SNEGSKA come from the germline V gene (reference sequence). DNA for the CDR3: TGCAGTGCTAGAGATCCGAGACAGGGGTTCGGGGAGCTGTTTTTT. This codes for CSARDPRQGFGELFF.